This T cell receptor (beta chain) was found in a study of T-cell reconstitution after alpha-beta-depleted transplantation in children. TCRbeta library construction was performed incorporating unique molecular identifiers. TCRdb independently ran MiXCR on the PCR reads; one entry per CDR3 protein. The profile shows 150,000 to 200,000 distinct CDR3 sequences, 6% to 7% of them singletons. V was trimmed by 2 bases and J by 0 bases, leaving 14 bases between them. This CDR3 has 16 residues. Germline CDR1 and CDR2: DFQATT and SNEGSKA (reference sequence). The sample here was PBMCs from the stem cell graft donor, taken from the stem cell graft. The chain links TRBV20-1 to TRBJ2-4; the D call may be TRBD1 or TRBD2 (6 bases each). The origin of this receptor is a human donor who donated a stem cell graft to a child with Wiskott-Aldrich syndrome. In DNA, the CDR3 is TGCAGTGCTAGATGGTGGGGGGCTGGAGCCAAAAACATTCAGTACTTC. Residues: CSARWWGAGAKNIQYF.